The 17 T cell receptor beta chains reported below all come from one sample, sequenced in a study of control samples from healthy donors and cancer patients. Measured with immunoSEQ multiplex PCR; TCRdb has only the in-frame clones, and not every one. Among about 89,000 clones, around 86% were seen once, and the ten largest hold roughly 21%. The sample was blood. Receptors originate from a man between 25 and 39 years old in good health.

The chain has TRBV5-1 and TRBJ2-5; TRBD2 agrees at 10 bases. This CDR3 comprises 15 residues. With 5 bases clipped from V and 4 bases from J, the junction kept 8 bases outside the gene matches. CDR1 is SGHRS, CDR2 YFSETQ, per germline. The CDR3, as DNA: TGCGCCAGCAGTAAGGGGACTAGCGTTGTAGAGACCCAGTACTTC. It specifies CASSKGTSVVETQYF.

The V and J genes are TRBV18 and TRBJ1-2, with D unclear. Germline-derived CDR1 and CDR2 are KGHSH and LQKENI. With 3 bases removed from V and 0 bases from J, the gap between germline ends came to 17 bases. This CDR3 spans 17 amino acids. The CDR3 DNA reads TGTGCCAGCTCACCTACAGATCAGTCCGCGGCTAACTATGGCTACACCTTC. Protein sequence: CASSPTDQSAANYGYTF.

In its sample, this clone was seen once. This sequence joins TRBV5-1 and TRBJ2-3; a possible D gene is TRBD2 (6 bases). The CDR3 length is 15 residues. V gave up 0 bases and J gave up 3 bases, with 11 bases separating them. Per germline, CDR1 SGHRS and CDR2 YFSETQ. The CDR3 region is CASSLGDSPTDTQYF. The CDR3 nucleotides are TGCGCCAGCAGCTTGGGGGACTCCCCAACAGATACGCAGTATTTT.

This clone was recorded only once. The J gene is TRBJ1-1, the V gene TRBV7-9; no definite D call. The V and J ends lost 5 bases and 2 bases respectively, with 9 bases between them. The CDR3 length is 13 residues. The germline gives CDR1 SEHNR, CDR2 FQNEAQ (reference sequence). The CDR3 sequence: CASSPVSNTEAFF. CDR3 nucleotides: TGTGCCAGCAGCCCAGTCAGCAACACTGAAGCTTTCTTT.

The rearrangement uses TRBV5-5 and TRBJ1-3; weak D call: TRBD1 (5 bases). Germline loops: CDR1 SGHKS, CDR2 YYEKEE (reference sequence). V was pared by 4 bases and J by 0 bases, with 17 bases between. This CDR3 contains 17 residues. DNA of the CDR3: TGTGCCAGCAGCCCCATTATGGACACGTCCTCTGGAAACACCATATATTTT. It is translated as CASSPIMDTSSGNTIYF.

This clone appeared a few times. This chain connects TRBV5-1 to TRBJ1-4; D gene uncertain. CDR1 and CDR2 from the germline V gene are SGHRS and YFSETQ. The V and J ends lost 0 bases and 8 bases respectively, with 14 bases between them. This CDR3 is 15 amino acids long. The CDR3 coding sequence is TGCGCCAGCAGCTTGGAGGGCCGGGAAGGGGAAAAACTGTTTTTT. Protein sequence: CASSLEGREGEKLFF.

The chain recombines TRBV7-3 with TRBJ2-3, with 9 bases that match TRBD1. The CDR3 loop spans 15 amino acids. V trimming: 6 bases; J trimming: 5 bases; junction bases outside the gene matches: 9. CDR1 SGHTA and CDR2 FQGTGA come from the germline V gene. The CDR3 DNA reads as TGTGCCAGCAGGACGACAGGGGGAGGTGGAGATACGCAGTATTTT. It translates to CASRTTGGGGDTQYF.

V is TRBV19 and J is TRBJ2-2; D is uncertain. The CDR3 extends over 14 amino acids. Germline V gene lookup returns CDR1 LNHDA and CDR2 SQIVND (reference sequence). V gave up 7 bases and J gave up 3 bases, with 12 bases separating them. This chain's CDR3 is CASNTFRDTGELFF. The CDR3 DNA reads TGTGCCAGTAACACTTTCCGGGACACCGGGGAGCTGTTTTTT.

This clone was recorded only once. The genes are TRBV28 and TRBJ1-5; 8 bases align to TRBD1. CDR1 MDHEN and CDR2 SYDVKM come from the germline V gene. Trimming cost V 6 bases and J 3 bases; bases outside gene matches: 4. CDR3 length equals 14 residues. The DNA for the CDR3 is TGTGCCAGCAGCCGGACAGGGAACAATCAGCCCCAGCATTTT. Its protein is CASSRTGNNQPQHF. The variable domain in full, completed from reference TRBV28 and TRBJ1-5, reads DVKVTQSSRYLVKRTGEKVFLECVQDMDHENMFWYRQDPGLGLRLIYFSYDVKMKEKGDIPEGYSVSREKKERFSLILESASTNQTSMYLCASSRTGNNQPQHFGDGTRLSIL.

This clone appeared a single time. This chain connects TRBV19 to TRBJ2-2; D gene unclear. CDR1 is LNHDA, CDR2 SQIVND, per germline (reference sequence). The CDR3 sequence is 11 residues long. Between the trimmed V and J ends, which lost 6 bases and 6 bases, there was a span of 5 bases. CDR3 sequence: CASSPPGELFF. CDR3 sequence (DNA): TGTGCCAGTAGCCCCCCCGGGGAGCTGTTTTTT.

The rearrangement links TRBV25-1 to TRBJ1-6; D might be TRBD1 (5 bases). The CDR3 length is 14 residues. CDR1 is MGHDK and CDR2 is SYGVNS in the germline V gene. Trimming removed 4 bases from V and 10 bases from J, with 14 bases in between. This CDR3 is CASSATQGISPLHF. The CDR3 nucleotides read TGTGCCAGCAGTGCCACCCAGGGTATCTCACCCCTCCACTTT.

The genes are TRBV7-2 and TRBJ1-1; 7 bases line up with TRBD1. The V gene's germline CDR1 is SGHTA and CDR2 FQGNSA. V was clipped by 1 base and J by 0 bases; unmatched bases: 2. The length of the CDR3 is 15 residues. CDR3 region: CASSLVGQMNTEAFF. The DNA of the CDR3 is TGTGCCAGCAGCTTAGTGGGACAGATGAACACTGAAGCTTTCTTT.

The rearrangement joins TRBV7-9 to TRBJ2-7; the D call may be TRBD1 or TRBD2 (5 bases each). The V end was cut by 4 bases, the J end by 0 bases, with 13 bases between. In germline, CDR1 is SEHNR, CDR2 FQNEAQ (reference sequence). The CDR3 spans 15 residues. Here the CDR3 DNA reads TGTGCCAGCAGCTCGGGACGTATTAGCTCCTACGAGCAGTACGTC. As protein: CASSSGRISSYEQYV.

The J gene is TRBJ2-7, the V gene TRBV6-1; the D gene is possibly TRBD1 (5 bases). Trimming shortened V by 3 bases and J by 3 bases, and 12 bases separated the two germline ends. Germline V lookup: CDR1 MNHNS, CDR2 SASEGT. This CDR3 is built from 14 residues. Written as DNA, the CDR3 is TGTGCCAGCAGTGATGGTCAGGGTTACTACGAGCAGTACTTC. Amino acids: CASSDGQGYYEQYF.

This clone was detected a few times. Other DNA sequences in this sample translate to the same CDR3. V usage is TRBV5-1 and J usage is TRBJ2-1; D not certain. Germline lookup yields CDR1 SGHRS and CDR2 YFSETQ. The CDR3 loop spans 13 amino acids. V was clipped by 1 base and J by 3 bases, with 5 bases between them. The CDR3 is CASSLTDYNEQFF. The CDR3 DNA reads as TGCGCCAGCAGCTTGACAGACTACAATGAGCAGTTCTTC.

Many counts were recorded for this clone. This chain connects TRBV25-1 to TRBJ2-2; 8 nucleotides match TRBD2. V dropped 6 bases and J dropped 6; count of bases not matched to a gene: 0. The CDR3 is made up of 12 amino acids. CDR1 is MGHDK, CDR2 SYGVNS, per germline. CDR3: CASSGGAGELFF. Written as DNA, the CDR3 is TGTGCCAGCAGCGGGGGGGCCGGGGAGCTGTTTTTT. The variable domain in full, with the rest retrieved from reference TRBV25-1 and TRBJ2-2, is EADIYQTPRYLVIGTGKKITLECSQTMGHDKMYWYQQDPGMELHLIHYSYGVNSTEKGDLSSESTVSRIRTEHFPLTLESARPSHTSQYLCASSGGAGELFFGEGSRLTVL.

This clone has a single count. The rearrangement uses TRBV2 and TRBJ2-1; D not resolved. V dropped 6 bases and J dropped 0 bases, with 6 bases sitting between them. Germline V CDR1 and CDR2: SNHLY, FYNNEI. The length of the CDR3 is 13 residues. CDR3 DNA sequence: TGTGCCAGCAGCCTGAGCTCCTACAATGAGCAGTTCTTC. It encodes CASSLSSYNEQFF.